Listed here are 4 T cell receptor beta chains from one sample, sequenced in a study of blood T cell repertoires in COVID-19. The repertoire was sequenced with immunoSEQ multiplex PCR; TCRdb's copy has only in-frame clones and lacks some. This sample has around 80,000 clones, with around 80% found just once. Sequencing used peripheral blood. These receptors all stem from a man older than 75 with acute or convalescent COVID-19.

This chain connects TRBV3-1 (or the pseudogene TRBV3-2) to TRBJ2-1, with 7 bases matching TRBD1. V was clipped by 4 bases and J by 5 bases; unmatched bases: 11. CDR3 length equals 16 residues. Germline V CDR1 and CDR2: LGHDT, YNNKEL (reference sequence). The CDR3, as DNA: TGTGCCAGCAGCCCCGCCGGGCAGGGGGACAACAATGAGCAGTTCTTC. This codes for CASSPAGQGDNNEQFF.

V usage is TRBV6-5 and J usage is TRBJ1-2; D is unclear. Germline CDR1 reads MNHEY; CDR2 reads SVGAGI. Trimming took off 4 bases at V and 0 bases at J, with 9 bases between the two ends. CDR3 length equals 14 residues. The CDR3 loop reads CASSSDGANYGYTF. As DNA, the CDR3 is TGTGCCAGCAGTTCTGACGGGGCTAACTATGGCTACACCTTC.

This clone was seen a few times. CDR3 in amino acids: CAISDRDSNYEQYF. The CDR3 DNA reads as TGTGCCATCAGTGACCGGGACAGCAACTACGAGCAGTACTTC. V usage is TRBV10-3 and J usage is TRBJ2-7, with 7 nucleotides matching TRBD1. Germline assignment: CDR1 ENHRY and CDR2 SYGVKD. The CDR3 length is 14 residues. With 3 bases clipped from V and 3 bases from J, the junction kept 5 bases outside the gene matches.

This chain connects TRBV14 to TRBJ1-2, with D unresolved. Trimming took off 1 base at V and 2 bases at J, with 11 bases between the two ends. Germline values: CDR1 SGHDN, CDR2 FVKESK. The CDR3 has 15 residues. In DNA form, the CDR3 reads TGTGCCAGCAGCCAAGGTGGAGGGAGAAACTATGGCTACACCTTC. Protein sequence: CASSQGGGRNYGYTF.